This T cell receptor beta chain came from a study of blood T cell repertoires in COVID-19. The wider study: COVID-19 samples collected from the United States, Italy and Spain covered acute and convalescent phases.

In germline, CDR1 is MDHEN, CDR2 SYDVKM. After removal of 3 bases from V and 6 bases from J, the junction contained 8 bases not matched to a gene. The CDR3 is made up of 15 amino acids. Produced via immunoSEQ multiplex PCR; TCRdb's table is partial and in-frame only. This repertoire shows approximately 360,000 clones, about 89% found once; its top ten account for 1.5% to 2.5%. Sequencing was carried out using PBMCs or T cells enriched from blood (not recorded which). The receptor comes from a man aged 35-49 years in a cohort exposed to, infected with or recovered from COVID-19 (not recorded which). The rearrangement uses TRBV28 and TRBJ2-1; TRBD2 aligns across 7 bases. CDR3 sequence: CASSLPYGTINEQFF. The CDR3 DNA reads TGTGCCAGCAGTTTGCCCTACGGGACTATCAATGAGCAGTTCTTC.